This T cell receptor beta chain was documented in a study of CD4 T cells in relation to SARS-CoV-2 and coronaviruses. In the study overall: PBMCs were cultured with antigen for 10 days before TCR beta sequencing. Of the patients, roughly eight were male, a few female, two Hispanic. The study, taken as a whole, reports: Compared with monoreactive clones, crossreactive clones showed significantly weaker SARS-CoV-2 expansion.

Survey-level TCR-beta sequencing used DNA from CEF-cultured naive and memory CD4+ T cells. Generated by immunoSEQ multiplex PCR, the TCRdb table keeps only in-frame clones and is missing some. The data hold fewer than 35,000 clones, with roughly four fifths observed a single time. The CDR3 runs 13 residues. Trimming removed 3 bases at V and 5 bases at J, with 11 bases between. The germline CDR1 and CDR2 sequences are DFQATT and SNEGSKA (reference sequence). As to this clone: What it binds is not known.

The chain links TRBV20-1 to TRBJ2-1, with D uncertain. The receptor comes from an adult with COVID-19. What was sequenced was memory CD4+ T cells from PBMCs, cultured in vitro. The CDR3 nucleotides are TGCAGTGCTAGTGGGCAGAAGAACAATGAGCAGTTCTTC. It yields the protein CSASGQKNNEQFF.